This section outlines one T cell receptor (beta chain) sequence together with its context. The data stem from a study of blood T cell repertoires in COVID-19. The overall study: The analysed material was cDNA or gDNA that came from T cells, B-cell-depleted T cells, or PBMCs.

In the source study's methods: Reference gene primer amplification in the assay estimated nucleated cell counts. Libraries were prepared by immunoSEQ multiplex PCR; TCRdb keeps only in-frame clonotypes and omits some of them. V, J and clone size derive from that table, while D and trimming were established from the DNA sequence. The sample has 180,000 or so clones, approximately 81% seen once. Sequenced: peripheral blood. The TCR sequence derives from a woman aged 80 or older with acute or convalescent COVID-19.

CDR3 nucleotides: TGTGCCAGCAGTTTCAGGGTGATTAATGAAAAACTGTTTTTT. Translation: CASSFRVINEKLFF. This chain joins TRBV28 and TRBJ1-4; D might be TRBD1 (5 bases). V was clipped by 3 bases and J by 4 bases, with 9 bases between them. This CDR3 region has 14 residues. The germline CDR1 and CDR2 sequences are MDHEN and SYDVKM.